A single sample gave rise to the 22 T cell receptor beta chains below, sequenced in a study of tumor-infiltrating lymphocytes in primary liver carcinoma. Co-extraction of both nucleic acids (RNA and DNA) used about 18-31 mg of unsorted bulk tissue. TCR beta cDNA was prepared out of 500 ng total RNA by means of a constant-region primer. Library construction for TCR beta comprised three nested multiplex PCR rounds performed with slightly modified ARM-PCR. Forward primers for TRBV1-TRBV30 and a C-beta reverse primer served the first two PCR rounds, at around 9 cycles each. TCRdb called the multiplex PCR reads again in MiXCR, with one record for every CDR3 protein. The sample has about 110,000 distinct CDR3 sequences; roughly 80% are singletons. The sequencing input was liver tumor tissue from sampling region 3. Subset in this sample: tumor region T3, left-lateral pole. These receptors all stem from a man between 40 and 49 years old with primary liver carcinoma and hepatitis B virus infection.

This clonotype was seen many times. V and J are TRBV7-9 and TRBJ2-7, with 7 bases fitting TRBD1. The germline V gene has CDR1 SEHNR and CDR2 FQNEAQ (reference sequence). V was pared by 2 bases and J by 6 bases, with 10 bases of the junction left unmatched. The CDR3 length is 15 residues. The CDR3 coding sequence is TGTGCCAGCAGCTTATCAGGGGGAACCCTCGGCGAGCAGTACTTC. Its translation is CASSLSGGTLGEQYF.

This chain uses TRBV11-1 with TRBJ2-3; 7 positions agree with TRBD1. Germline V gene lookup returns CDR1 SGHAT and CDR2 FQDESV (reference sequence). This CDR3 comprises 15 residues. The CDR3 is CAGSFADREADTQYF. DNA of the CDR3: TGTGCTGGCAGCTTCGCCGACAGGGAAGCGGATACGCAGTATTTT.

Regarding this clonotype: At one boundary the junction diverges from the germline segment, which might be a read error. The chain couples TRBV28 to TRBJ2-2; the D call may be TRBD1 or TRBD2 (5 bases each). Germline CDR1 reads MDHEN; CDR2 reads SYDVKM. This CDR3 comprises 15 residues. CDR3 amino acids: CASSRTTENTGELSF. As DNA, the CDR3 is TGTGCCAGTAGTCGAACGACAGAGAACACCGGGGAGCTGTCTTTT.

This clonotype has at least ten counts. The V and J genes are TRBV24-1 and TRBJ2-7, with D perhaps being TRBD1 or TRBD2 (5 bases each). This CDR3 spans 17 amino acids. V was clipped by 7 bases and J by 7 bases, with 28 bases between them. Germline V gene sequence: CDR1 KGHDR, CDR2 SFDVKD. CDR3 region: CATSSGVGRDRLREQYF. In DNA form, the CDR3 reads TGTGCCACCAGCTCCGGGGTAGGTAGGGACCGTCTACGGGAGCAGTACTTC.

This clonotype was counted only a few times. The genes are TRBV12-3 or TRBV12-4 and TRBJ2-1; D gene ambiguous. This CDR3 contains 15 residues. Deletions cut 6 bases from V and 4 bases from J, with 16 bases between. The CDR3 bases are TGTGCCAGCAGGGTGTCGGTACAGCCATACAATGAGCAGTTCTTC. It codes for CASRVSVQPYNEQFF.

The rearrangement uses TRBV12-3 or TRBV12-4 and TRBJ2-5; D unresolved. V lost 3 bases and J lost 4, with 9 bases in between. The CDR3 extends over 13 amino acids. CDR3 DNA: TGTGCCAGCAGTTTGGCGAACACAGAGACCCAGTACTTC. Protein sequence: CASSLANTETQYF.

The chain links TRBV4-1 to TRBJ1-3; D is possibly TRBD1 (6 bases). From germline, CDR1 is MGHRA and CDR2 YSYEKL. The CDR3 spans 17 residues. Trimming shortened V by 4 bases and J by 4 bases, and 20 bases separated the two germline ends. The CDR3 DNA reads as TGCGCCAGCAGCCTCACACGAGTTACAGGGTCGGGAAACACCATATATTTT. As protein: CASSLTRVTGSGNTIYF.

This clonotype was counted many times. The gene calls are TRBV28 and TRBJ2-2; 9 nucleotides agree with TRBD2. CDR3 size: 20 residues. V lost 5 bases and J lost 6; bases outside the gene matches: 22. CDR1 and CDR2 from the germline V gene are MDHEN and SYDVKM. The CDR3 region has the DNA TGTGCCAGCAGTCCAGGCGGGGGGATATCTGGGACTAGCCATTCCGGGGAGCTGTTTTTT. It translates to CASSPGGGISGTSHSGELFF. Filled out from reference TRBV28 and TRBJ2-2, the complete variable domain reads DVKVTQSSRYLVKRTGEKVFLECVQDMDHENMFWYRQDPGLGLRLIYFSYDVKMKEKGDIPEGYSVSREKKERFSLILESASTNQTSMYLCASSPGGGISGTSHSGELFFGEGSRLTVL.

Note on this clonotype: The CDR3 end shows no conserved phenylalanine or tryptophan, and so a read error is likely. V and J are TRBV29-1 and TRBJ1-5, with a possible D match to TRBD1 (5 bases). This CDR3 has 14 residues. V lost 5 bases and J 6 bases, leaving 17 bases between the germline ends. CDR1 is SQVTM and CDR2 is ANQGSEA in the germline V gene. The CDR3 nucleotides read TGCAGCGTTAATAAGGGACCCCACATTCAGCCCCAGCATTTA. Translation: CSVNKGPHIQPQHL.

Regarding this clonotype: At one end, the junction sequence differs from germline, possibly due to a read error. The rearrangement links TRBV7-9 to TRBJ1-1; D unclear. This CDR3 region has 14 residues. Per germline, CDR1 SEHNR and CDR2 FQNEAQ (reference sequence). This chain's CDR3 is CASSLLWELTEACF. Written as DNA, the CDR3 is TGTGCCAGCAGCTTATTGTGGGAACTAACTGAAGCTTGCTTT.

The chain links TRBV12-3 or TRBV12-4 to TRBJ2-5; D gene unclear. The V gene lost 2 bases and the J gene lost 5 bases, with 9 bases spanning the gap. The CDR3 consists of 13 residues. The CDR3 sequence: CASSLSRLETQYF. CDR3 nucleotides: TGTGCCAGCAGTTTATCCCGGCTGGAGACCCAGTACTTC.

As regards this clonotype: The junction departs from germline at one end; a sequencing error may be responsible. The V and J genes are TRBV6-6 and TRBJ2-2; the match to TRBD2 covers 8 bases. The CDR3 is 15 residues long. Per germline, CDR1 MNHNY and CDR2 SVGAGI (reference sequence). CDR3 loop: CASSPGRANTGKLFF. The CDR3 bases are TGTGCCAGCAGTCCCGGGAGGGCGAACACCGGGAAGCTGTTTTTT.

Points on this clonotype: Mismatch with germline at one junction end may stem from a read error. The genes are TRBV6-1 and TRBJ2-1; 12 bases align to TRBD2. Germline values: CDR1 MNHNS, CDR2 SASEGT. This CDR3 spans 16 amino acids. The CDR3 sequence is CDSSTLTSGRCHEQFF. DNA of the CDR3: TGTGACAGCAGTACCTTGACTAGCGGGAGATGCCATGAACAGTTCTTC.

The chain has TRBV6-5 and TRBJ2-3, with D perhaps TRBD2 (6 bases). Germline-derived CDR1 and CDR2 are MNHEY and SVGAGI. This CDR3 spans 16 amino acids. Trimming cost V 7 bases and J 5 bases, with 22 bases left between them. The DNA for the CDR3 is TGTGCCAGCACCTACCACGGCGGGACGGGCATAGATACGCAGTATTTT. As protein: CASTYHGGTGIDTQYF.

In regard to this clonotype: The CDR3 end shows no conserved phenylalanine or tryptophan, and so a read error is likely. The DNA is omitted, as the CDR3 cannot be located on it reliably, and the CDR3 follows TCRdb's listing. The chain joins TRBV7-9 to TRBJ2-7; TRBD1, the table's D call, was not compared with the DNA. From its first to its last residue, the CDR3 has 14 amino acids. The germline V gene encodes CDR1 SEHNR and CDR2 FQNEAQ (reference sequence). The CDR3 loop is CASSPGIGAHEQYY.

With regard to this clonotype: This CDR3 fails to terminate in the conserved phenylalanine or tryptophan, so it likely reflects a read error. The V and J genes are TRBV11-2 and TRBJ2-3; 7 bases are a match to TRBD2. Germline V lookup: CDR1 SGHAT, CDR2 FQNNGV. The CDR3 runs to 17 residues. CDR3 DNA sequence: TGTGCCTGCAGCTTAGATCCGGGGGAGACTAGCACAGATATGCAGTATATT. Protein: CACSLDPGETSTDMQYI.

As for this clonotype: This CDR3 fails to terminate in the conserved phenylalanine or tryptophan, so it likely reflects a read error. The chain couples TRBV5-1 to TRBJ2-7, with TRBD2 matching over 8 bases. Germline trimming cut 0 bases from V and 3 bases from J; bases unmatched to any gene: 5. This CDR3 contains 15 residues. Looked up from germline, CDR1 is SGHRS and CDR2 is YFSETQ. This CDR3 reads CASSLELAGVYEQYL. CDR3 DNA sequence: TGCGCCAGCAGCTTGGAGCTAGCGGGTGTCTACGAGCAGTACTTA.

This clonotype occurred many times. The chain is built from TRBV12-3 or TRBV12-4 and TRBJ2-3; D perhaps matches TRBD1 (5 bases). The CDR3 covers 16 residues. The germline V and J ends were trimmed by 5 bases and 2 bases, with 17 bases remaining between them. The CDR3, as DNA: TGTGCCAGCAGTCGGGTTTGGGGCAGGGACACAGATACGCAGTATTTT. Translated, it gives CASSRVWGRDTDTQYF.

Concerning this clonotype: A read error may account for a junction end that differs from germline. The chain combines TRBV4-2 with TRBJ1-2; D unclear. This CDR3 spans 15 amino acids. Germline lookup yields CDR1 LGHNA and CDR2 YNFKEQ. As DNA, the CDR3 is TGCGCCATCAGCCAAGGCGCCAGGAGCCCCTATGGCTACACCTTC. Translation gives CAISQGARSPYGYTF.

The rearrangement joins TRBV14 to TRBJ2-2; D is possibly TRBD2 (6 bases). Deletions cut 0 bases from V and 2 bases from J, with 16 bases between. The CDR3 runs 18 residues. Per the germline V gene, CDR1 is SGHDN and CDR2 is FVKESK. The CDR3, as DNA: TGTGCCAGCAGCCAAGAAGTAGAACTAGCTGGAAACACCGGGGAGCTGTTTTTT. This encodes CASSQEVELAGNTGELFF.

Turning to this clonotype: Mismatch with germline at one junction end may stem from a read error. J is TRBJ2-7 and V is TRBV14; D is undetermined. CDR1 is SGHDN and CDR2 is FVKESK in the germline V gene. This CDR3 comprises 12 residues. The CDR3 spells CVSSQGLSLQYF. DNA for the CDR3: TGTGTCAGCAGCCAAGGATTGAGTTTGCAGTACTTC.

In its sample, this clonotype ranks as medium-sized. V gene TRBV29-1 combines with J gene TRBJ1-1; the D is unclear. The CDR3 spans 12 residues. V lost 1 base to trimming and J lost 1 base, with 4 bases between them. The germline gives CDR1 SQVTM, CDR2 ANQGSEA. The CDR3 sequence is CSVEGQNTEAFF. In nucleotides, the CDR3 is TGCAGCGTTGAAGGACAGAACACTGAAGCTTTCTTT.